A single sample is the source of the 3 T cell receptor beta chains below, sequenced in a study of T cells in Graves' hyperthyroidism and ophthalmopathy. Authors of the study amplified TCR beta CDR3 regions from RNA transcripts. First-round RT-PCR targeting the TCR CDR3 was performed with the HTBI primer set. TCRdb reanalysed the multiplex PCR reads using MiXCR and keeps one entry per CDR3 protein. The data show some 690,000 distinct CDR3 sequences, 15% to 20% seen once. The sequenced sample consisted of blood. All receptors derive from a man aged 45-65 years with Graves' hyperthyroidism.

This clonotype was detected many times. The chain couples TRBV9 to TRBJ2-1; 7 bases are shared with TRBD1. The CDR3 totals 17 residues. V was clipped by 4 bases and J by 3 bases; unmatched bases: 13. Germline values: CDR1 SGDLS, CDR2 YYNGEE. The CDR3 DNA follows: TGTGCCAGCAGCTCGGACCTCACAGGGGACCACTACAATGAGCAGTTCTTC. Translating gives CASSSDLTGDHYNEQFF.

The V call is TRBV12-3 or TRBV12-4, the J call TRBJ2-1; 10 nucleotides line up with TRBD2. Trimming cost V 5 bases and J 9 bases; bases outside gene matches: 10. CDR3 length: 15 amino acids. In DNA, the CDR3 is TGTGCCAGCAGTCCTGGGCTAGCGGGAGTTGGTGAGCAGTTCTTC. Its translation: CASSPGLAGVGEQFF.

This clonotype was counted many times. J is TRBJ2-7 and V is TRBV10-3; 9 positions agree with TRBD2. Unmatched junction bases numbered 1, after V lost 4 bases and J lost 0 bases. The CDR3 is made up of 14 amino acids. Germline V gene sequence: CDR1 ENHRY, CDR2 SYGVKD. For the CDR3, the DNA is TGTGCCATCAGTGGAGCGGGGGGCTCCTACGAGCAGTACTTC. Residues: CAISGAGGSYEQYF.